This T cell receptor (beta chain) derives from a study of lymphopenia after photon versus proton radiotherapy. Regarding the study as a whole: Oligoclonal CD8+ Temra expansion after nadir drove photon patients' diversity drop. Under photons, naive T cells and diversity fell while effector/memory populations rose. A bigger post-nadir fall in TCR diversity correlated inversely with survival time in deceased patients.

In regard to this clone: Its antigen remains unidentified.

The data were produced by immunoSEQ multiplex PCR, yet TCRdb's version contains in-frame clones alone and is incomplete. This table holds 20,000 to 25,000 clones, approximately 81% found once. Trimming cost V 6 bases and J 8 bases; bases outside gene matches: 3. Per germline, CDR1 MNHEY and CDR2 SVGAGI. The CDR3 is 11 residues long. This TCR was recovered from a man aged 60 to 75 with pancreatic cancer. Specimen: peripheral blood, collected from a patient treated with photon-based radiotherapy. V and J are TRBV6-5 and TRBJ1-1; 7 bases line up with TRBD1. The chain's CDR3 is CASRRDREAFF. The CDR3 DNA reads TGTGCCAGCAGACGGGACAGAGAAGCTTTCTTT.